The 2 T cell receptor beta chains given below trace back to one sample, sequenced in a study of shared clonotypes between healthy human individuals. Naive CD8 cells lacked CD45RO and underwent positive selection for CCR7, leaving out terminally differentiated effector memory CD45RA+ cells. TCRdb keeps only in-frame clones here, not all; method: immunoSEQ multiplex PCR. The repertoire has roughly 810,000 clones, 90% to 97% of them found once; the top ten carry less than 0.25%. The sequencing input was naive CD8+ T cells sorted from blood. The receptors were gathered from a man aged 25 to 40 in good health.

To note about this clone: Other DNA sequences within the sample encode an identical CDR3. The CDR3 region is CASSLGQSYEQYF. CDR3 in DNA: TGTGCCAGCAGTTTAGGGCAATCCTACGAGCAGTACTTC. The rearrangement joins TRBV27 to TRBJ2-7; no reliable D call. Germline values: CDR1 MNHEY, CDR2 SMNVEV (reference sequence). The CDR3 sequence is 13 residues long. V dropped 2 bases and J dropped 1 base, with 6 bases sitting between them.

V usage is TRBV5-4 and J usage is TRBJ2-7; 14 bases match TRBD2. Germline assignment: CDR1 SGHNT and CDR2 YYREEE (reference sequence). J gave up 3 bases and V 4 bases, and 9 bases lay outside the gene matches. The length of the CDR3 is 17 residues. CDR3 protein: CASSRGLAGVDSYEQYF. The CDR3 nucleotides are TGTGCCAGCAGCCGGGGACTAGCGGGAGTAGATAGCTACGAGCAGTACTTC.